Shown below are 24 T cell receptor beta chains from a single sample sequenced in a study of Ad26.COV2.S vaccination and SARS-CoV-2 variants listed by TCRdb under 2021. Library method: the immunoSEQ multiplex PCR assay. This immuneACCESS table, as held by TCRdb, lists in-frame sequences with V and J called but not all clones. Of the missing ones, under half trace to an unresolved V gene in checked studies; the others have no known cause. Counted in this sample were roughly 460,000 clones; about 88% of them appeared once. The top ten clonotypes cover around 1.6% of the sample. The sample's treatment or condition label is to be understood as: about 20 received Ad26.COV2.S at low or high dose, single or two shots; 5 received placebo; per-sample allocation not given. Repertoires of vaccine and placebo recipients were sequenced from samples collected on day 63 after the first injection. Sequences were derived from peripheral blood, sampled in a trial of Ad26.COV2.S vaccine versus placebo. The receptors shown here come from a person aged 18 to 59 who received the Ad26.COV2.S COVID-19 vaccine or a placebo.

The chain uses TRBV7-2 and TRBJ1-2, with a possible D match to TRBD1 (5 bases). From germline, CDR1 is SGHTA and CDR2 FQGNSA. This CDR3 comprises 15 residues. The ends were cut back, 4 bases at V and 4 bases at J, with 16 bases in the middle. For the CDR3, the DNA is TGTGCCAGCAGCTCCGGGGGGATGGTTAGCTATGGCTACACCTTC. Its translation: CASSSGGMVSYGYTF.

The V and J genes are TRBV6-5 and TRBJ1-3; D call uncertain. The V end lost 0 bases, the J end lost 4 bases, and 7 bases lay between the germline ends. Looked up from germline, CDR1 is MNHEY and CDR2 is SVGAGI. This CDR3 contains 14 residues. The CDR3 reads CASSYSTAGNTIYF. The CDR3 DNA sequence: TGTGCCAGCAGTTACTCAACAGCCGGAAACACCATATATTTT.

This sequence joins TRBV27 and TRBJ1-1, with 7 bases fitting TRBD1. V trimming: 2 bases; J trimming: 3 bases; junction bases outside the gene matches: 0. This CDR3 contains 13 residues. Germline values: CDR1 MNHEY, CDR2 SMNVEV (reference sequence). CDR3 nucleotide sequence: TGTGCCAGCAGTTTAGACAGGGACACTGAAGCTTTCTTT. Translation gives CASSLDRDTEAFF.

The chain employs TRBV19 and TRBJ2-7; a possible D gene is TRBD2 (6 bases). Deletions cut 1 base from V and 7 bases from J, with 17 bases between. The CDR3 extends over 15 amino acids. Germline loops: CDR1 LNHDA, CDR2 SQIVND (reference sequence). This CDR3 is CASSIVSGPLMEQYF. CDR3 DNA sequence: TGTGCCAGTAGTATAGTTAGCGGACCTCTTATGGAGCAGTACTTC.

The CDR3 here is CASSFRMARGRGAYEQYF. The CDR3 DNA follows: TGTGCCAGCAGCTTCCGTATGGCCCGGGGAAGGGGCGCCTACGAGCAGTACTTC. The genes are TRBV7-6 and TRBJ2-7; tentatively, D is TRBD1 or TRBD2 (5 bases each). Trimming shortened V by 3 bases and J by 2 bases, and 23 bases separated the two germline ends. Germline V gene sequence: CDR1 SGHVS, CDR2 FNYEAQ. The CDR3 loop spans 18 amino acids.

This chain uses TRBV13 with TRBJ2-3; no firm D call. The ends were cut back, 3 bases at V and 6 bases at J, with 13 bases in the middle. Germline V gene sequence: CDR1 PRHDT, CDR2 FYEKMQ (reference sequence). The CDR3 contains 14 residues. The CDR3, as DNA: TGTGCCAGCAGCTTTAGTGAATTAATGGATACGCAGTATTTT. Translated, it gives CASSFSELMDTQYF.

The gene calls are TRBV24-1 and TRBJ2-5; 9 bases agree with TRBD1. Per the germline V gene, CDR1 is KGHDR and CDR2 is SFDVKD. The V segment lost 7 bases and the J segment 3 bases; nucleotides outside the gene matches: 11. CDR3 length: 16 amino acids. For the CDR3, the DNA is TGTGCCACCAGCCACGAACCGGGACAGGGAAAAGAGACCCAGTACTTC. It translates to CATSHEPGQGKETQYF.

This chain connects TRBV27 to TRBJ2-1, with TRBD1 as a possible D gene (6 bases). The CDR3 is made up of 16 amino acids. From germline, CDR1 is MNHEY and CDR2 SMNVEV (reference sequence). The V gene lost 3 bases and the J gene lost 0 bases, with 12 bases spanning the gap. CDR3 amino acids: CASSFLTGHSYNEQFF. The CDR3 region has the DNA TGTGCCAGCAGTTTTCTGACGGGACACTCCTACAATGAGCAGTTCTTC.

This chain uses TRBV4-3 with TRBJ1-2; TRBD1 might be the D (6 bases). The germline V gene has CDR1 LGHNA and CDR2 YSLEER. The CDR3 length is 15 residues. Trimming pared 6 bases from V and 4 bases from J, leaving 18 bases between. CDR3 DNA sequence: TGCGCCAGCAGTCCAGATATGGACAGAACCTATGGCTACACCTTC. Its translation is CASSPDMDRTYGYTF.

This chain links TRBV24-1 with TRBJ2-1; 10 bases align to TRBD1. Germline V gene data show CDR1 as KGHDR and CDR2 as SFDVKD. Trimming cost V 4 bases and J 9 bases; bases outside gene matches: 5. The CDR3 sequence is 14 residues long. The CDR3 region has the DNA TGTGCCACCAGTGACGCCGGGACAGGGGCTGAGCAGTTCTTC. It codes for CATSDAGTGAEQFF.

The chain is built from TRBV5-6 and TRBJ1-6; D gene unclear. The CDR3 length is 15 residues. With 1 base removed from V and 7 bases from J, the gap between germline ends came to 12 bases. The germline CDR1 and CDR2 sequences are SGHDT and YYEEEE. The DNA of the CDR3 is TGTGCCAGCAGCTTGAATGGATTGGGGAATTCACCCCTCCACTTT. Its translation is CASSLNGLGNSPLHF.

The genes are TRBV5-5 and TRBJ2-1; D tentatively reads TRBD1 or TRBD2 (5 bases each). The CDR3 consists of 14 residues. CDR1 and CDR2 from the germline V gene are SGHKS and YYEKEE (reference sequence). The germline V and J ends were trimmed by 3 bases and 4 bases, with 11 bases remaining between them. CDR3 nucleotides: TGTGCCAGCAGCTCCGGGACGGGTTACAATGAGCAGTTCTTC. Translating gives CASSSGTGYNEQFF.

This chain uses TRBV19 with TRBJ2-3, with unresolved D. Per the germline V gene, CDR1 is LNHDA and CDR2 is SQIVND (reference sequence). Trimming shortened V by 4 bases and J by 2 bases, and 7 bases separated the two germline ends. This CDR3 region has 13 residues. In DNA, the CDR3 is TGTGCCAGTAGTACTCAGGTCACAGATACGCAGTATTTT. This gives the protein CASSTQVTDTQYF.

The gene calls are TRBV4-2 and TRBJ2-5, with 9 bases identical to TRBD2. This CDR3 contains 17 residues. CDR1 is LGHNA, CDR2 YNFKEQ, per germline. V was clipped by 0 bases and J by 5 bases; unmatched bases: 10. CDR3 loop: CASSQDQVAGEGETQYF. The DNA for the CDR3 is TGTGCCAGCAGCCAAGATCAGGTAGCGGGAGAAGGGGAGACCCAGTACTTC.

This chain links TRBV19 with TRBJ2-1; a weak D match, TRBD2 (6 bases). The CDR3 contains 14 residues. CDR1 is LNHDA and CDR2 is SQIVND in the germline V gene (reference sequence). With 6 bases removed from V and 2 bases from J, the gap between germline ends came to 11 bases. The DNA of the CDR3 is TGTGCCAGTAGGGGGACTCTGCCCTACAATGAGCAGTTCTTC. This sequence encodes CASRGTLPYNEQFF.

The table lists this clone with a count of one. The chain couples TRBV21-1 to TRBJ1-6. TRBV21-1 is marked as a pseudogene. This CDR3 region has 10 residues. The CDR3: CASRNSPLHF. The CDR3 bases are TGTGCCAGCAGAAATTCACCCCTCCACTTT.

The V and J genes are TRBV5-1 and TRBJ1-2, with D perhaps TRBD1 (6 bases). Between the trimmed V and J ends, which lost 4 bases and 4 bases, there was a span of 14 bases. Germline loops: CDR1 SGHRS, CDR2 YFSETQ. The CDR3 extends over 14 amino acids. For the CDR3, the DNA is TGCGCCAGCAGCCCCGAAGGGGGGGGCTATGGCTACACCTTC. Amino acids: CASSPEGGGYGYTF.

The chain links TRBV6-6 to TRBJ1-4; D might be TRBD1 (5 bases). The CDR3 loop spans 14 amino acids. Germline-derived CDR1 and CDR2 are MNHNY and SVGAGI (reference sequence). Trimming cost V 2 bases and J 8 bases, with 12 bases left between them. CDR3 DNA sequence: TGTGCCAGCAGTTACGGGCAGGGTAACGAAAAACTGTTTTTT. It is translated as CASSYGQGNEKLFF.

A remark on this clone: The sample carries other DNA sequences with the same CDR3. The V call is TRBV6-5, the J call TRBJ2-2; the D is unclear. The germline gives CDR1 MNHEY, CDR2 SVGAGI. V lost 2 bases, J lost 4 bases, and 2 bases lay in between. This CDR3 has 12 amino acids. CDR3 in DNA: TGTGCCAGCAGTTACAGCACCGGGGAGCTGTTTTTT. Translated: CASSYSTGELFF.

This rearrangement joins TRBV5-1 to TRBJ1-1; no clear D gene. The CDR3 has 15 residues. The germline V gene has CDR1 SGHRS and CDR2 YFSETQ. V was cut by 0 bases and J by 0 bases, with 9 bases left in between. CDR3 region: CASSLAGVMNTEAFF. The CDR3 bases are TGCGCCAGCAGCTTGGCCGGGGTTATGAACACTGAAGCTTTCTTT.

V usage is TRBV2 and J usage is TRBJ2-7, with 11 bases matching TRBD2. V gave up 4 bases and J gave up 3 bases; unmatched junction bases: 5. The V gene's germline CDR1 is SNHLY and CDR2 FYNNEI. The CDR3 extends over 15 amino acids. CDR3 DNA sequence: TGTGCCAGCAGTGTCCTAGCGGGAGGCCTCTACGAGCAGTACTTC. Its protein is CASSVLAGGLYEQYF.

This clone was seen once. The chain joins TRBV27 to TRBJ2-7, with 8 bases fitting TRBD1. The CDR3 sequence is 13 residues long. Germline V lookup: CDR1 MNHEY, CDR2 SMNVEV (reference sequence). The J segment lost 2 bases and the V segment lost 5 bases, leaving 2 bases of the junction unmatched. The CDR3 bases are TGTGCCAGCAGTCCGACAGGGGCCTACGAGCAGTACTTC. Protein sequence: CASSPTGAYEQYF.

V is TRBV30 and J is TRBJ1-1; D call uncertain. Germline V gene sequence: CDR1 GTSNPN, CDR2 SVGIG (reference sequence). V was cut by 1 base and J by 3 bases, with 9 bases left in between. The CDR3 extends over 13 amino acids. CDR3: CAWSASDYTEAFF. CDR3 sequence (DNA): TGTGCCTGGAGTGCCTCGGACTACACTGAAGCTTTCTTT. Full variable domain (missing parts from reference TRBV30 and TRBJ1-1): SQTIHQWPATLVQPVGSPLSLECTVEGTSNPNLYWYRQAAGRGLQLLFYSVGIGQISSEVPQNLSASRPQDRQFILSSKKLLLSDSGFYLCAWSASDYTEAFFGQGTRLTVV.

The rearrangement links TRBV4-3 to TRBJ1-1; 7 nucleotides align to TRBD1. CDR3 length equals 15 residues. Germline CDR1 is LGHNA and CDR2 is YSLEER. V was pared by 2 bases and J by 4 bases, with 7 bases of the junction left unmatched. The CDR3, as DNA: TGCGCCAGCAGCCAAACGACAGGGTGGACCACTGAAGCTTTCTTT. This sequence encodes CASSQTTGWTTEAFF.